The 32 T cell receptor beta chains below were found in one sample sequenced in a study of blood T cell repertoires in COVID-19. Assay: immunoSEQ multiplex PCR; the TCRdb copy retains only in-frame clones and omits some. The table has about 360,000 clones, around nine tenths seen once. The source material was peripheral blood. These receptors were collected from a human donor in a cohort sampled during active COVID-19.

The chain has TRBV4-1 and TRBJ1-3; D unclear. The V end was cut by 1 base, the J end by 0 bases, with 4 bases between. The CDR3 covers 14 residues. Germline V CDR1 and CDR2: MGHRA, YSYEKL. The CDR3 is CASSQVFSGNTIYF. CDR3 in DNA: TGCGCCAGCAGCCAAGTCTTCTCTGGAAACACCATATATTTT.

V is TRBV24-1 and J is TRBJ2-2; D not certain. The CDR3 is 15 residues long. V lost 5 bases to trimming and J lost 0 bases, with 9 bases between them. The germline CDR1 and CDR2 sequences are KGHDR and SFDVKD. CDR3 loop: CATSASATNTGELFF. The CDR3 bases are TGTGCCACCAGTGCCAGCGCCACGAACACCGGGGAGCTGTTTTTT.

The chain is built from TRBV6-2 or TRBV6-3 and TRBJ2-1; 9 bases agree with TRBD2. V was clipped by 0 bases and J by 3 bases; unmatched bases: 0. This CDR3 has 15 amino acids. Germline lookup yields CDR1 MNHEY and CDR2 SVGEGT. In DNA form, the CDR3 reads TGTGCCAGCAGTTACTCTAGCGGGGGCTACAATGAGCAGTTCTTC. Translated: CASSYSSGGYNEQFF.

This chain joins TRBV30 and TRBJ1-2; D is possibly TRBD1 (5 bases). V lost 8 bases to trimming and J lost 8 bases, with 15 bases between them. Germline V lookup: CDR1 GTSNPN, CDR2 SVGIG (reference sequence). The CDR3 is 11 amino acids. CDR3: CAVDRTSGYTF. DNA of the CDR3: TGTGCCGTTGACAGAACCTCGGGCTACACCTTC.

V is TRBV30 and J is TRBJ1-2; 10 nucleotides align to TRBD1. The V gene's germline CDR1 is GTSNPN and CDR2 SVGIG (reference sequence). Unmatched junction bases numbered 13, after V lost 7 bases and J lost 8 bases. The CDR3 loop spans 14 amino acids. CDR3 amino acids: CASPGQGSVGGYTF. DNA of the CDR3: TGTGCCTCGCCGGGACAGGGGTCTGTAGGAGGCTACACCTTC.

The chain combines TRBV19 with TRBJ2-7; 7 nucleotides agree with TRBD2. Germline V gene lookup returns CDR1 LNHDA and CDR2 SQIVND (reference sequence). The CDR3 has 11 amino acids. V was pared by 7 bases and J by 6 bases, with 3 bases of the junction left unmatched. The CDR3 nucleotides are TGTGCCAGTAAAACGGGAGGCGAGCAGTACTTC. This gives the protein CASKTGGEQYF.

The chain employs TRBV6-6 and TRBJ2-7; the match to TRBD1 covers 8 bases. The trim removed 4 bases at V and 2 bases at J, leaving 4 bases unmatched. This CDR3 has 14 residues. Germline CDR1 MNHNY, CDR2 SVGAGI (reference sequence). The CDR3 bases are TGTGCCAGCAGTTCAGGACAGGGACCCTACGAGCAGTACTTC. Translation: CASSSGQGPYEQYF.

This chain joins TRBV27 and TRBJ1-2; TRBD1 matches at 10 bases. There are 18 residues in the CDR3. The germline V gene has CDR1 MNHEY and CDR2 SMNVEV (reference sequence). The V segment lost 3 bases and the J segment 7 bases; nucleotides outside the gene matches: 17. The CDR3 here is CASSFSFNRQGASPGYTF. The DNA of the CDR3 is TGTGCCAGCAGTTTCTCCTTTAACCGACAGGGGGCTTCCCCTGGCTACACCTTC.

The chain couples TRBV5-1 to TRBJ2-5, with a tentative D call TRBD1 (5 bases). CDR3 length: 16 residues. The V and J ends lost 1 base and 2 bases respectively, with 15 bases between them. CDR1 and CDR2 from the germline V gene are SGHRS and YFSETQ. The CDR3 DNA reads as TGCGCCAGCAGCTTGACAGGCACAGTTCTTCAAGAGACCCAGTACTTC. Its translation: CASSLTGTVLQETQYF.

The chain recombines TRBV4-2 with TRBJ2-7, with D maybe TRBD1 (6 bases). CDR3 length equals 13 residues. V was cut by 4 bases and J by 2 bases, with 9 bases left in between. The germline gives CDR1 LGHNA, CDR2 YNFKEQ. The CDR3 protein is CASSLDSAYEQYF. The CDR3 DNA reads TGTGCCAGCAGCCTGGACAGCGCCTACGAGCAGTACTTC.

The V gene is TRBV11-2, the J gene TRBJ2-3; D may be TRBD2 (6 bases). CDR1 SGHAT and CDR2 FQNNGV come from the germline V gene. The CDR3 runs to 15 residues. Trimming took off 5 bases at V and 0 bases at J, with 12 bases between the two ends. CDR3 loop: CASSHQRASTDTQYF. The CDR3 DNA follows: TGTGCCAGCAGCCACCAGCGGGCTAGCACAGATACGCAGTATTTT.

V is TRBV5-5 and J is TRBJ1-6; the match to TRBD1 covers 7 bases. CDR3 length: 18 amino acids. Losses at the gene ends were 0 bases for V and 9 bases for J; bases not matched to a gene: 15. The germline CDR1 and CDR2 sequences are SGHKS and YYEKEE (reference sequence). CDR3 DNA: TGTGCCAGCAGCTTGGAATTGCTAGACAGGGCACTCACTTCACCCCTCCACTTT. Its protein product is CASSLELLDRALTSPLHF.

The chain combines TRBV19 with TRBJ2-5; tentatively, D is TRBD1 (5 bases). V shed 3 bases and J shed 3 bases, with 11 bases lying between them. This CDR3 spans 14 amino acids. Germline V gene data show CDR1 as LNHDA and CDR2 as SQIVND (reference sequence). The CDR3 region is CASSISWGEETQYF. Written as DNA, the CDR3 is TGTGCCAGTAGTATTTCATGGGGCGAAGAGACCCAGTACTTC. Combining the CDR3 with reference TRBV19 and TRBJ2-5 gives the whole variable domain DGGITQSPKYLFRKEGQNVTLSCEQNLNHDAMYWYRQDPGQGLRLIYYSQIVNDFQKGDIAEGYSVSREKKESFPLTVTSAQKNPTAFYLCASSISWGEETQYFGPGTRLLVL.

This chain links TRBV5-1 with TRBJ1-6; no reliable D call. The CDR3 runs 18 residues. Per the germline V gene, CDR1 is SGHRS and CDR2 is YFSETQ. The V end was cut by 0 bases, the J end by 5 bases, with 18 bases between. CDR3: CASSLEFSRAADNSPLHF. The DNA of the CDR3 is TGCGCCAGCAGCTTGGAATTTTCGAGGGCAGCCGATAATTCACCCCTCCACTTT.

The rearrangement uses TRBV5-1 and TRBJ2-3, with D unresolved. This CDR3 comprises 15 residues. Between the trimmed V and J ends, which lost 0 bases and 2 bases, there was a span of 10 bases. Per the germline V gene, CDR1 is SGHRS and CDR2 is YFSETQ. As DNA, the CDR3 is TGCGCCAGCAGCTTGGATGCAAGAGACACAGATACGCAGTATTTT. This sequence encodes CASSLDARDTDTQYF.

This clone was detected once. The chain couples TRBV13 to TRBJ1-6, with 8 nucleotides matching TRBD1. The CDR3 totals 15 residues. V shed 4 bases, J shed 7 bases, and the junction held 6 bases outside the gene matches. In germline, CDR1 is PRHDT, CDR2 FYEKMQ (reference sequence). CDR3 DNA sequence: TGTGCCAGCAGCTCACAGGGGGGAAGGAATTCACCCCTCCACTTT. Translation gives CASSSQGGRNSPLHF.

This clone was counted a single time. The chain couples TRBV3-1 (or the pseudogene TRBV3-2) to TRBJ2-7; 8 bases agree with TRBD2. With 5 bases clipped from V and 5 bases from J, the junction kept 5 bases outside the gene matches. There are 13 residues in the CDR3. Germline-derived CDR1 and CDR2 are LGHDT and YNNKEL (reference sequence). The DNA for the CDR3 is TGTGCCAGCAGCACTAGCGGATCTCACGAGCAGTACTTC. This gives the protein CASSTSGSHEQYF.

This clone was counted once. CDR3 sequence: CATSAGQGAEQYF. The CDR3, as DNA: TGTGCCACCAGCGCGGGACAGGGGGCCGAGCAGTACTTC. The chain has TRBV24-1 and TRBJ2-7; 12 nucleotides align to TRBD1. With V trimmed by 7 bases and J by 6 bases, 3 bases remained unmatched. The germline V gene encodes CDR1 KGHDR and CDR2 SFDVKD. The CDR3 is made up of 13 amino acids.

V and J are TRBV18 and TRBJ1-1; TRBD1 matches 10 bases. Trimming at V came to 6 bases and at J to 1 base, leaving 5 bases not matched to a gene. The length of the CDR3 is 15 residues. Germline V gene data show CDR1 as KGHSH and CDR2 as LQKENI. The CDR3 protein is CASSGDRGQNTEAFF. As DNA, the CDR3 is TGTGCCAGCTCGGGAGACAGGGGGCAGAACACTGAAGCTTTCTTT.

The V call is TRBV3-1 (or the pseudogene TRBV3-2), the J call TRBJ2-5, with 7 bases lining up with TRBD2. V dropped 6 bases and J dropped 5; count of bases not matched to a gene: 15. The CDR3 sequence is 16 residues long. Germline V lookup: CDR1 LGHDT, CDR2 YNNKEL (reference sequence). CDR3 sequence reads: CASRRSSGAGDETQYF. The CDR3 DNA reads TGTGCCAGCAGGCGAAGCAGCGGGGCCGGGGACGAGACCCAGTACTTC.

The CDR3 here is CASNFGQVTYSNQPQHF. DNA for the CDR3: TGTGCCAGCAACTTCGGACAGGTTACTTATAGCAATCAGCCCCAGCATTTT. This rearrangement joins TRBV28 to TRBJ1-5; 7 bases align to TRBD1. Losses at the gene ends were 7 bases for V and 0 bases for J; bases not matched to a gene: 12. This CDR3 comprises 17 residues. CDR1 is MDHEN and CDR2 is SYDVKM in the germline V gene. Variable domain in full (rest from reference TRBV28 and TRBJ1-5): DVKVTQSSRYLVKRTGEKVFLECVQDMDHENMFWYRQDPGLGLRLIYFSYDVKMKEKGDIPEGYSVSREKKERFSLILESASTNQTSMYLCASNFGQVTYSNQPQHFGDGTRLSIL.

The rearrangement uses TRBV3-1 (or the pseudogene TRBV3-2) and TRBJ2-2; D is ambiguous. Germline CDR1 reads LGHDT; CDR2 reads YNNKEL (reference sequence). The CDR3 is 17 amino acids. Trimming removed 0 bases from V and 3 bases from J, with 14 bases in between. The CDR3 protein is CASSQDLRSLYTGELFF. The CDR3 bases are TGTGCCAGCAGCCAAGATCTCAGGTCCCTCTACACCGGGGAGCTGTTTTTT.

This clone was recorded once. The chain recombines TRBV10-3 with TRBJ2-7; 9 bases are a match to TRBD2. With V trimmed by 4 bases and J by 2 bases, 6 bases remained unmatched. This CDR3 region has 15 residues. CDR1 and CDR2 (germline): ENHRY, SYGVKD. This CDR3 is CAISVKRGEAYEQYF. DNA of the CDR3: TGTGCCATCAGTGTTAAGCGGGGGGAAGCCTACGAGCAGTACTTC.

The chain links TRBV27 to TRBJ2-7; 8 bases are a match to TRBD2. Germline-derived CDR1 and CDR2 are MNHEY and SMNVEV (reference sequence). The CDR3 spans 16 residues. The trim removed 2 bases at V and 1 base at J, leaving 7 bases unmatched. Here the CDR3 DNA reads TGTGCCAGCAGTTTAACGAGCGGGGGAATTTCCTACGAGCAGTACTTC. Protein sequence: CASSLTSGGISYEQYF.

The chain carries TRBV28 and TRBJ2-2; no definite D call. CDR3 length: 13 amino acids. Trimming cost V 2 bases and J 4 bases, with 5 bases left between them. Germline V gene data show CDR1 as MDHEN and CDR2 as SYDVKM. CDR3 coding DNA: TGTGCCAGCAGTTTAGAGGCCACCGGGGAGCTGTTTTTT. Amino acid sequence: CASSLEATGELFF.

The chain links TRBV2 to TRBJ2-7; D is possibly TRBD2 (5 bases). Trimming stripped 6 bases from V and 3 bases from J, with 12 bases between. Germline V lookup: CDR1 SNHLY, CDR2 FYNNEI. CDR3 size: 13 residues. The CDR3 sequence is CASSDDYDYEQYF. In nucleotides, the CDR3 is TGTGCCAGCAGCGACGACTATGACTACGAGCAGTACTTC. Combining the CDR3 with reference TRBV2 and TRBJ2-7 gives the whole variable domain EPEVTQTPSHQVTQMGQEVILRCVPISNHLYFYWYRQILGQKVEFLVSFYNNEISEKSEIFDDQFSVERPDGSNFTLKIRSTKLEDSAMYFCASSDDYDYEQYFGPGTRLTVT.

CDR3 protein: CASSLVTGDPEAFF. For the CDR3, the DNA is TGCGCCAGCAGCTTGGTTACGGGGGATCCTGAAGCTTTCTTT. V usage is TRBV5-1 and J usage is TRBJ1-1; D is possibly TRBD1 (5 bases). CDR3 length equals 14 residues. The V and J ends lost 0 bases and 6 bases respectively, with 12 bases between them. The V gene's germline CDR1 is SGHRS and CDR2 YFSETQ. Supplemented by reference TRBV5-1 and TRBJ1-1, the full variable domain reads KAGVTQTPRYLIKTRGQQVTLSCSPISGHRSVSWYQQTPGQGLQFLFEYFSETQRNKGNFPGRFSGRQFSNSRSEMNVSTLELGDSALYLCASSLVTGDPEAFFGQGTRLTVV.

The chain has TRBV3-1 (or the pseudogene TRBV3-2) and TRBJ2-5, with 15 bases that match TRBD2. This CDR3 spans 16 amino acids. Germline values: CDR1 LGHDT, CDR2 YNNKEL (reference sequence). The J segment lost 4 bases and the V segment lost 4 bases, leaving 4 bases of the junction unmatched. The CDR3: CASSLPGLAGGETQYF. DNA of the CDR3: TGTGCCAGCAGCCTTCCGGGACTAGCGGGAGGAGAGACCCAGTACTTC.

This sequence joins TRBV11-1 and TRBJ1-6; D perhaps matches TRBD1 (6 bases). The germline gives CDR1 SGHAT, CDR2 FQDESV (reference sequence). The V end lost 2 bases, the J end lost 10 bases, and 15 bases lay between the germline ends. The CDR3 has 15 residues. The CDR3 loop is CASSLNPGVGSPLHF. The DNA for the CDR3 is TGTGCCAGCAGCTTAAACCCAGGGGTTGGATCACCCCTCCACTTT.

The V gene is TRBV10-3, the J gene TRBJ1-6; TRBD1 is a possible D gene (5 bases). V gave up 0 bases and J gave up 7 bases, with 13 bases separating them. This CDR3 spans 16 amino acids. From germline, CDR1 is ENHRY and CDR2 SYGVKD. The CDR3 is CAISESLWGDNSPLHF. Here the CDR3 DNA reads TGTGCCATCAGTGAGTCTTTGTGGGGGGACAATTCACCCCTCCACTTT.

The chain has TRBV20-1 and TRBJ2-7, with unresolved D. The CDR3 covers 11 residues. Trimming shortened V by 3 bases and J by 9 bases, and 12 bases separated the two germline ends. Per the germline V gene, CDR1 is DFQATT and CDR2 is SNEGSKA (reference sequence). CDR3 sequence reads: CSASHQQLQYF. The CDR3 DNA follows: TGCAGTGCTAGCCACCAACAGTTGCAGTACTTC.

The chain links TRBV3-1 (or the pseudogene TRBV3-2) to TRBJ2-5; D possibly corresponds to TRBD2 (5 bases). The V end was cut by 4 bases, the J end by 6 bases, with 21 bases between. Germline CDR1 LGHDT, CDR2 YNNKEL (reference sequence). The length of the CDR3 is 16 residues. DNA of the CDR3: TGTGCCAGCAGCCCCGCAAGACTATCCTTCGAGAAGACCCAGTACTTC. This gives the protein CASSPARLSFEKTQYF.